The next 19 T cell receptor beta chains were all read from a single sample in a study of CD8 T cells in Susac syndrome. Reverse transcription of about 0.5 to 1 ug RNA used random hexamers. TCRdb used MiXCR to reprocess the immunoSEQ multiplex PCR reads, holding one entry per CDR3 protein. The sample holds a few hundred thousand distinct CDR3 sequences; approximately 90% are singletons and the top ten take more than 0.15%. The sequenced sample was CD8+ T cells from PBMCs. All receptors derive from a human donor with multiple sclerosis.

DNA for the CDR3: TGTGCCAGCAGCTCTACCAGGGGGCCGGGGGCCGGCGAGCAGTACTTC. Encoded protein: CASSSTRGPGAGEQYF. The rearrangement links TRBV7-9 to TRBJ2-7; 8 bases fit TRBD1. The CDR3 length is 16 residues. V shed 4 bases, J shed 6 bases, and the junction held 14 bases outside the gene matches. The germline gives CDR1 SEHNR, CDR2 FQNEAQ (reference sequence).

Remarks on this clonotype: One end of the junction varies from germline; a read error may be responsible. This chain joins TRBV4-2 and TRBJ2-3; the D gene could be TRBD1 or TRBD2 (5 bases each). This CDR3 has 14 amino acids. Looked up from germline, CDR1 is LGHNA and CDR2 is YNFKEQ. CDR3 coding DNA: TGTGCCAGCAGCCAAGAGAGGGGCACGGATACGCAGTATTTT. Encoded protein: CASSQERGTDTQYF.

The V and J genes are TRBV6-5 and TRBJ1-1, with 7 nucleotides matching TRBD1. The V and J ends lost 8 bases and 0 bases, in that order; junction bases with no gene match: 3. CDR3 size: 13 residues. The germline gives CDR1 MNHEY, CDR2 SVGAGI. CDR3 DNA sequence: TGTGCCAGCGGTGACAGGGTGAACACTGAAGCTTTCTTT. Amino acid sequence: CASGDRVNTEAFF.

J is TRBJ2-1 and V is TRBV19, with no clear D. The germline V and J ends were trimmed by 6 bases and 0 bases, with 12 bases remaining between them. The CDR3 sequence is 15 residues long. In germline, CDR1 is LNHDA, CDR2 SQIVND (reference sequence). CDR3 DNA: TGTGCCAGTAGCTCCGGAACCTCCTCCTACAATGAGCAGTTCTTC. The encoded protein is CASSSGTSSYNEQFF. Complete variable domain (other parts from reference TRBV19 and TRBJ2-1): DGGITQSPKYLFRKEGQNVTLSCEQNLNHDAMYWYRQDPGQGLRLIYYSQIVNDFQKGDIAEGYSVSREKKESFPLTVTSAQKNPTAFYLCASSSGTSSYNEQFFGPGTRLTVL.

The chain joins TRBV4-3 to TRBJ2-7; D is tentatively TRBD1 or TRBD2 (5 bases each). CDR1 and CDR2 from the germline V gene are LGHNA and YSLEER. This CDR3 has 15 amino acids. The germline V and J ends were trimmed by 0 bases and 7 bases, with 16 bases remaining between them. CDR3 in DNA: TGCGCCAGCAGCCAAGATCGGGGACCTTCGTTGGAGCAGTACTTC. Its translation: CASSQDRGPSLEQYF.

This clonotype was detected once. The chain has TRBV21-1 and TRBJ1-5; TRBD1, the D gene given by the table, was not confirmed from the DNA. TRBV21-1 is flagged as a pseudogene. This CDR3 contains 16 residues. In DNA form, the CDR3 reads TGTGCCAGCAGCAAGGGACAGAGACATAGCAATCAGCCCCAGCATTTT. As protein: CASSKGQRHSNQPQHF.

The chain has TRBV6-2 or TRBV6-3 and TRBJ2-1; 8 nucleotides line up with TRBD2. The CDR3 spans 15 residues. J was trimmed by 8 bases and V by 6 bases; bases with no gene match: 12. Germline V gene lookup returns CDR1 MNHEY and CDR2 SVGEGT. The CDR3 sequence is CASRSLSGRSDEQFF. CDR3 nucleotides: TGTGCCAGCAGATCTCTCAGCGGGAGAAGTGATGAGCAGTTCTTC.

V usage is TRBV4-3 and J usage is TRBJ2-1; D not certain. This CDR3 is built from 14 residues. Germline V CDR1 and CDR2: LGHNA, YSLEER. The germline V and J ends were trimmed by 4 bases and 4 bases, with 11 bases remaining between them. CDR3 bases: TGCGCCAGCAGCCGGATGGCGGCGTACAATGAGCAGTTCTTC. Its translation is CASSRMAAYNEQFF.

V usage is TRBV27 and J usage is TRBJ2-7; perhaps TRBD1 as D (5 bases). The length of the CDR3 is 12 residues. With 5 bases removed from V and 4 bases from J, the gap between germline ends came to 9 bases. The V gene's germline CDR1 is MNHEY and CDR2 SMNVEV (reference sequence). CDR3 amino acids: CASSHTGYEQYF. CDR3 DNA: TGTGCCAGCAGTCATACAGGTTACGAGCAGTACTTC.

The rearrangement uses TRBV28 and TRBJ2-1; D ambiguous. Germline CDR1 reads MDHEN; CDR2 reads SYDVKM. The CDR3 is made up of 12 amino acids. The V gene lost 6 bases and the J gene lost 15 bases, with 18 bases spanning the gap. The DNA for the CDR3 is TGTGCCAGCAGCGCCATGCTCAATGGTGGGTTCTTC. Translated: CASSAMLNGGFF.

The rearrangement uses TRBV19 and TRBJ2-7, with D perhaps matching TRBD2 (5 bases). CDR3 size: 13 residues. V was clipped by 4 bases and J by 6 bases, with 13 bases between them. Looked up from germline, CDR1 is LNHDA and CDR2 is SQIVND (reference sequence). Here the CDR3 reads CASSTRVGPEQYF. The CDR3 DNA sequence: TGTGCCAGTAGTACGAGGGTGGGTCCCGAGCAGTACTTC.

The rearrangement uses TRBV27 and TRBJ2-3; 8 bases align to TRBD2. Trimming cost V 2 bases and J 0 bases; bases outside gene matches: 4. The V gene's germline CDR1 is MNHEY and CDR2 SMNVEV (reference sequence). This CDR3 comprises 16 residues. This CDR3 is CASSLTERGSTDTQYF. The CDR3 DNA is TGTGCCAGCAGTTTAACTGAGCGGGGGAGCACAGATACGCAGTATTTT.

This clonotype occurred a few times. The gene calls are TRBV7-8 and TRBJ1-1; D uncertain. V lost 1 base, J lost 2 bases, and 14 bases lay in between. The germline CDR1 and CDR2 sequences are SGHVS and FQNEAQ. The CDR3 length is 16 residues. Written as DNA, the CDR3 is TGTGCCAGCAGCTTAGTGCTTGGGGAAACTAACACTGAAGCTTTCTTT. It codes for CASSLVLGETNTEAFF.

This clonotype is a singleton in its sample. CDR3 in DNA: TGTGCCAGCAGCATCAAAGAGGGAGTCCCCTACGAGCAGTACTTC. This sequence encodes CASSIKEGVPYEQYF. The chain employs TRBV27 and TRBJ2-7; a weak D match, TRBD2 (5 bases). The CDR3 runs to 15 residues. V lost 6 bases to trimming and J lost 2 bases, with 17 bases between them. Germline CDR1 MNHEY, CDR2 SMNVEV (reference sequence).

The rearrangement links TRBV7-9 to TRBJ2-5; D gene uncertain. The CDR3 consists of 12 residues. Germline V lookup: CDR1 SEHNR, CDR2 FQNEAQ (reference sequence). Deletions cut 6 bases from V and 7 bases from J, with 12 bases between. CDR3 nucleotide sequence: TGTGCCAGCAGGCCAGCCACGGGGACCCAGTACTTC. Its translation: CASRPATGTQYF.

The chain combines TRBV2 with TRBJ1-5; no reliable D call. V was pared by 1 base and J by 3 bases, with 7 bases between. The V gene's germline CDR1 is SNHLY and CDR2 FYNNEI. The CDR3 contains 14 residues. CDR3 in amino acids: CASSEGGHNQPQHF. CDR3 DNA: TGTGCCAGCAGTGAAGGGGGTCACAATCAGCCCCAGCATTTT. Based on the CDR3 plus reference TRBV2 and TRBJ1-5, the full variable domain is EPEVTQTPSHQVTQMGQEVILRCVPISNHLYFYWYRQILGQKVEFLVSFYNNEISEKSEIFDDQFSVERPDGSNFTLKIRSTKLEDSAMYFCASSEGGHNQPQHFGDGTRLSIL.

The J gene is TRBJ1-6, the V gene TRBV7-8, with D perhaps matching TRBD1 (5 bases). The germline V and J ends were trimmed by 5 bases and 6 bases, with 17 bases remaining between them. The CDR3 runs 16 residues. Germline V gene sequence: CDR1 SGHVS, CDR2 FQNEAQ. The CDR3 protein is CASSPGTATANSPLHF. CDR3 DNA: TGTGCCAGCAGCCCAGGGACCGCTACAGCTAATTCACCCCTCCACTTT.

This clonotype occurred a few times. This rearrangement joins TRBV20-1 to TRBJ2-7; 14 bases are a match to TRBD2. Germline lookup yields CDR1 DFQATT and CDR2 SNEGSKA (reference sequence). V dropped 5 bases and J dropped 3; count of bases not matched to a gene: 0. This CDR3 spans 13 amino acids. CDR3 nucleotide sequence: TGCAGTGCTGGGACTAGCGGGAGCTACGAGCAGTACTTC. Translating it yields CSAGTSGSYEQYF.

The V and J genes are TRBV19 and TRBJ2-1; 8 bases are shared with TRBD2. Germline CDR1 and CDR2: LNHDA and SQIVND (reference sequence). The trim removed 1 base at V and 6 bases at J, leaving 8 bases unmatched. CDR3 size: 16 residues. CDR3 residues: CASSIGGLAGTNEQFF. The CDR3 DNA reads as TGTGCCAGTAGTATAGGGGGCCTAGCGGGTACCAATGAGCAGTTCTTC.